The sequence of this T cell receptor (beta chain) was determined in a study of T cells in Graves' hyperthyroidism and ophthalmopathy. The germline CDR1 and CDR2 sequences are DFQATT and SNEGSKA (reference sequence). V dropped 0 bases and J dropped 0 bases, with 12 bases sitting between them. CDR3 length: 16 residues. Clinical symptoms, serum thyroxine and TRAb, thyroid ultrasound and orbital computed tomography were used for the diagnoses. Regarding the study as a whole: Also found in blood were most expanded thyroid clonotypes above 0.001.

It was RNA transcripts that yielded the amplified TCR beta CDR3 regions. HTBI primers drove first-round RT-PCR of the TCR CDR3. TCRdb reprocessed the multiplex PCR reads with MiXCR, giving one entry per CDR3 protein. The data show approximately 620,000 distinct CDR3 sequences, about a sixth seen once. This clonotype was detected many times. The antigen is undetermined. Sequenced material: blood. The clonotype originates from a woman in her thirties or forties with Graves' ophthalmopathy. The rearrangement links TRBV20-1 to TRBJ2-1; D may be TRBD2 (6 bases). This CDR3 is CSARDPRGLSYNEQFF. The CDR3 nucleotides are TGCAGTGCTAGAGATCCCCGGGGACTCTCCTACAATGAGCAGTTCTTC.